These 17 T cell receptor beta chains were sequenced from one sample in a study of T cell repertoires in ileal Crohn's disease (dated by TCRdb to between 2018 and 2020). To prepare the library, the immunoSEQ multiplex PCR assay was applied. TCRdb mirrors the immuneACCESS table, restricted to in-frame sequences. Some clones are absent from its copies; in checked studies, under half trace to an unresolved V gene, and the reason for the others is unknown. In all, the sample holds about 8,400 clones, and more than 75% of those were seen once. The ten largest make up 9.5% to 15% of the sample. Input material: ileal tissue. The receptors were sampled from an adult with Crohn's disease.

The chain joins TRBV5-1 to TRBJ2-3; D uncertain. The V end lost 0 bases, the J end lost 0 bases, and 20 bases lay between the germline ends. Germline CDR1 is SGHRS and CDR2 is YFSETQ. The CDR3 is made up of 19 amino acids. Here the CDR3 reads CASSLVVISRLSSTDTQYF. The CDR3 region has the DNA TGCGCCAGCAGCTTGGTGGTCATCTCCCGCCTTTCTAGCACAGATACGCAGTATTTT. Filled out from reference TRBV5-1 and TRBJ2-3, the complete variable domain reads KAGVTQTPRYLIKTRGQQVTLSCSPISGHRSVSWYQQTPGQGLQFLFEYFSETQRNKGNFPGRFSGRQFSNSRSEMNVSTLELGDSALYLCASSLVVISRLSSTDTQYFGPGTRLTVL.

This chain joins TRBV19 and TRBJ2-3; D assignment may be TRBD1 or TRBD2 (6 bases each). The CDR3 is 14 residues long. V was pared by 9 bases and J by 2 bases, with 15 bases between. Germline V gene sequence: CDR1 LNHDA, CDR2 SQIVND (reference sequence). This CDR3 reads CARGGRDLTDTQYF. CDR3 nucleotides: TGTGCCAGAGGGGGGCGGGACCTCACAGATACGCAGTATTTT. The variable domain in full, completed from reference TRBV19 and TRBJ2-3, reads DGGITQSPKYLFRKEGQNVTLSCEQNLNHDAMYWYRQDPGQGLRLIYYSQIVNDFQKGDIAEGYSVSREKKESFPLTVTSAQKNPTAFYLCARGGRDLTDTQYFGPGTRLTVL.

V gene TRBV7-9 combines with J gene TRBJ1-3; D gene uncertain. The CDR3 has 15 amino acids. Trimming removed 1 base from V and 1 base from J, with 8 bases in between. Germline values: CDR1 SEHNR, CDR2 FQNEAQ (reference sequence). The CDR3 DNA is TGTGCCAGCAGCTTAGACCGGGGTTCTGGAAACACCATATATTTT. It encodes CASSLDRGSGNTIYF.

The V call is TRBV5-5, the J call TRBJ2-1, with 15 bases that match TRBD2. The CDR3 has 16 amino acids. V shed 4 bases and J 9 bases; nucleotides not matched to a gene: 8. The germline V gene has CDR1 SGHKS and CDR2 YYEKEE (reference sequence). The CDR3 DNA reads as TGTGCCAGCAGCCAGAGGACTAGCGGGAGGGTGGGTGAGCAGTTCTTC. Translation: CASSQRTSGRVGEQFF.

This chain joins TRBV5-1 and TRBJ2-2, with 8 bases lining up with TRBD1. After removal of 4 bases from V and 5 bases from J, the junction contained 4 bases not matched to a gene. The CDR3 is 14 amino acids. From germline, CDR1 is SGHRS and CDR2 YFSETQ. CDR3: CASSPDRVTGELFF. The DNA of the CDR3 is TGCGCCAGCAGCCCGGACAGGGTAACCGGGGAGCTGTTTTTT.

The genes are TRBV9 and TRBJ2-1, with TRBD2 as a possible D gene (6 bases). Trimming left V 4 bases short and J 7 bases short, with 15 bases between. Per the germline V gene, CDR1 is SGDLS and CDR2 is YYNGEE. The CDR3 sequence is 14 residues long. CDR3 DNA sequence: TGTGCCAGCAGCCCTACCTTGGGGGGTAATGAGCAGTTCTTC. Translating it yields CASSPTLGGNEQFF.

The chain recombines TRBV7-6 with TRBJ2-1, with TRBD2 matching 9 bases. The CDR3 runs to 16 residues. Per germline, CDR1 SGHVS and CDR2 FNYEAQ. V gave up 1 base and J gave up 7 bases; unmatched junction bases: 8. In DNA, the CDR3 is TGTGCCAGCAGCTTAGTGTTGCGGGAGGGCCGAAATGAGCAGTTCTTC. It encodes CASSLVLREGRNEQFF.

Regarding this clone: The same CDR3 arises from other DNA sequences in this sample as well. The chain uses TRBV7-2 and TRBJ1-2; D remains ambiguous. CDR3 length: 14 residues. Trimming shortened V by 1 base and J by 2 bases, and 8 bases separated the two germline ends. In germline, CDR1 is SGHTA, CDR2 FQGNSA. The CDR3 region is CASSLGDGNYGYTF. In DNA, the CDR3 is TGTGCCAGCAGCTTAGGAGACGGAAACTATGGCTACACCTTC.

The CDR3 bases are TGCGCCAGCAGCCCTTCGGGACAACCGAACACTGAAGCTTTCTTT. Translating gives CASSPSGQPNTEAFF. The rearrangement uses TRBV4-3 and TRBJ1-1, with a weak D call TRBD1 (6 bases). In germline, CDR1 is LGHNA, CDR2 YSLEER. The CDR3 runs to 15 residues. V lost 4 bases and J lost 1, with 13 bases in between.

The rearrangement uses TRBV29-1 and TRBJ1-4, with D possibly being TRBD1 (6 bases). The CDR3 is 11 amino acids. Germline CDR1 reads SQVTM; CDR2 reads ANQGSEA. Trimming stripped 7 bases from V and 8 bases from J, with 11 bases between. This CDR3 reads CSAKRGEKLFF. In nucleotides, the CDR3 is TGCAGCGCGAAAAGGGGGGAAAAACTGTTTTTT.

This sequence joins TRBV4-3 and TRBJ1-3; D is uncertain. In germline, CDR1 is LGHNA, CDR2 YSLEER. This CDR3 has 16 residues. Trimming shortened V by 2 bases and J by 0 bases, and 11 bases separated the two germline ends. The CDR3 here is CASSQSRVGSGNTIYF. CDR3 DNA sequence: TGCGCCAGCAGCCAATCCAGAGTGGGCTCTGGAAACACCATATATTTT.

V gene TRBV7-6 combines with J gene TRBJ1-5; D remains ambiguous. The CDR3 has 13 amino acids. V lost 5 bases and J 9 bases, leaving 14 bases between the germline ends. Germline CDR1 SGHVS, CDR2 FNYEAQ. This CDR3 reads CASSRRMYGPQHF. The DNA for the CDR3 is TGTGCCAGCAGCCGACGGATGTACGGGCCCCAGCATTTT. The full variable domain, completed using reference TRBV7-6 and TRBJ1-5, is GAGVSQSPRYKVTKRGQDVALRCDPISGHVSLYWYRQALGQGPEFLTYFNYEAQQDKSGLPNDRFSAERPEGSISTLTIQRTEQRDSAMYRCASSRRMYGPQHFGDGTRLSIL.

This clone showed up just a few times. The rearrangement links TRBV19 to TRBJ1-1, with 9 bases fitting TRBD1. Per the germline V gene, CDR1 is LNHDA and CDR2 is SQIVND (reference sequence). The length of the CDR3 is 13 residues. The trim removed 6 bases at V and 5 bases at J, leaving 4 bases unmatched. CDR3 nucleotides: TGTGCCAGTAGCCCCGACAGGGGGACTGAAGCTTTCTTT. Amino acid sequence: CASSPDRGTEAFF.

This chain links TRBV5-6 with TRBJ1-1; D perhaps matches TRBD1 (5 bases). Trimming removed 3 bases from V and 3 bases from J, with 12 bases in between. Germline V gene lookup returns CDR1 SGHDT and CDR2 YYEEEE. The CDR3 is 14 amino acids. The CDR3 DNA is TGTGCCAGCAGCTACTCGACAGTTTACACTGAAGCTTTCTTT. It is translated as CASSYSTVYTEAFF. Variable domain in full (rest from reference TRBV5-6 and TRBJ1-1): DAGVTQSPTHLIKTRGQQVTLRCSPKSGHDTVSWYQQALGQGPQFIFQYYEEEERQRGNFPDRFSGHQFPNYSSELNVNALLLGDSALYLCASSYSTVYTEAFFGQGTRLTVV.

This chain uses TRBV4-3 with TRBJ2-1, with 7 bases that match TRBD2. V lost 3 bases to trimming and J lost 7 bases; unmatched junction nucleotides: 15. The CDR3 extends over 17 amino acids. Germline CDR1 reads LGHNA; CDR2 reads YSLEER. The CDR3 sequence: CASSQETRLAELNEQFF. CDR3 DNA sequence: TGCGCCAGCAGCCAGGAAACGAGGCTAGCGGAACTGAATGAGCAGTTCTTC.

This rearrangement joins TRBV4-3 to TRBJ1-2; no reliable D call. The germline V gene has CDR1 LGHNA and CDR2 YSLEER. This CDR3 comprises 13 residues. The V and J ends lost 0 bases and 5 bases respectively, with 7 bases between them. The CDR3 bases are TGCGCCAGCAGCCAAGATAACAGATATGGCTACACCTTC. This gives the protein CASSQDNRYGYTF.

A word on this clone: A junction end diverges from the germline sequence, so it may reflect a read error. The chain recombines TRBV5-1 with TRBJ2-3; maybe TRBD2 (6 bases). Germline V gene sequence: CDR1 SGHRS, CDR2 YFSETQ. The CDR3 totals 14 residues. The CDR3 is CASSLALRDPPGAF. Here the CDR3 DNA reads TGCGCCAGCAGCTTAGCACTCCGGGACCCTCCGGGAGCATTT.